Listed below are T cell receptor beta chains from one sample, sequenced in a study of blood T cell repertoires in COVID-19. The data were produced by immunoSEQ multiplex PCR, yet TCRdb's version contains in-frame clones alone and is incomplete. The sample has tens of thousands of clones; more than 70% are singletons. Source material: peripheral blood. These receptor sequences come from a man in his fifties or sixties with active COVID-19. CDR3s include the opening cysteine and the closing phenylalanine or tryptophan. A D gene is named only where the DNA matches it firmly. Clone size is not always given. Where it is, it says once, few, many or a class for expanded clones.

TRBJ2-7,.,TRBV2,.,CASSGPRDISSYEQYF,TGTGCCAGCAGTGGCCCCAGGGACATCTCCTCCTACGAGCAGTACTTC
TRBJ2-4,.,TRBV7-3,.,CASSRARQVVKAKNIQYF,TGTGCCAGCAGCCGAGCCCGGCAGGTAGTAAAGGCCAAAAACATTCAGTACTTC
TRBJ2-7,.,TRBV5-1,TRBD1,CASSSLTGDYEQYF,TGCGCCAGCAGCTCGCTGACAGGGGACTACGAGCAGTACTTC
TRBJ1-4,.,TRBV19,.,CASSIGQGNEKLFF,TGTGCCAGTAGTATCGGTCAGGGCAATGAAAAACTGTTTTTT
TRBJ1-2,.,TRBV28,TRBD1,CASSLIGQGAEGGYTF,TGTGCCAGCAGTTTAATAGGACAGGGGGCAGAAGGTGGCTACACCTTC
TRBJ1-1,.,TRBV4-1,TRBD1,CASSRREGDREEAFF,TGCGCCAGCAGCCGAAGAGAAGGGGACAGGGAAGAAGCTTTCTTT
TRBJ2-6,.,TRBV7-9,TRBD1,CASSLALQGSGANVLTF,TGTGCCAGCAGCTTAGCCCTACAGGGGTCTGGGGCCAACGTCCTGACTTTC
TRBJ2-3,.,TRBV4-3,TRBD2,CASSQTVAGNTDTQYF,TGCGCCAGCAGCCAGACGGTAGCGGGCAACACAGATACGCAGTATTTT
TRBJ2-5,.,TRBV7-2,TRBD2,CASSPWTSGAETQYF,TGTGCCAGCAGCCCGTGGACTAGCGGGGCGGAGACCCAGTACTTC
TRBJ1-3,once,TRBV9,TRBD1,CASSAYHGTGVGGNTIYF,TGTGCCAGCAGCGCATATCATGGGACAGGCGTAGGTGGAAACACCATATATTTT
TRBJ1-2,.,TRBV12-5,TRBD1,CASGLVVDRQNYGYTF,TGTGCTAGTGGTTTGGTCGTGGACAGGCAAAACTATGGCTACACCTTC
TRBJ1-1,.,TRBV7-2,.,CASSKYTGTEAFF,TGTGCCAGCAGCAAATATACAGGGACTGAAGCTTTCTTT
TRBJ2-4,.,TRBV5-4,.,CASSLDSSTPGNIQYF,TGTGCCAGCAGCTTGGACAGCAGTACCCCAGGAAACATTCAGTACTTC
TRBJ2-1,.,TRBV5-1,.,CASNLGSSYNEQFF,TGCGCCAGCAATTTGGGGAGCTCCTACAATGAGCAGTTCTTC
TRBJ2-5,.,TRBV11-1,.,CASTPEGGQVETQYF,TGTGCCAGCACCCCGGAGGGGGGGCAAGTAGAGACCCAGTACTTC
TRBJ2-1,.,TRBV19,TRBD2,CASRTTSGRAVNEQFF,TGTGCCAGTAGGACTACTAGCGGGAGGGCGGTCAATGAGCAGTTCTTC
TRBJ2-2,.,TRBV7-8,TRBD2,CASSLVAGTSRTGELFF,TGTGCCAGCAGCTTAGTTGCCGGGACTAGTAGGACCGGGGAGCTGTTTTTT
TRBJ1-1,.,TRBV5-4,.,CASSLAGLMNTEAFF,TGTGCCAGCAGCTTGGCCGGACTTATGAACACTGAAGCTTTCTTT
TRBJ2-5,.,TRBV19,.,CASGRVPADLQETQYF,TGTGCCAGTGGGAGAGTCCCCGCGGACCTCCAAGAGACCCAGTACTTC
TRBJ2-4,.,TRBV19,TRBD1,CASMGTGGGKNIQYF,TGTGCCAGTATGGGGACAGGGGGTGGCAAAAACATTCAGTACTTC
TRBJ2-5,.,TRBV5-4,.,CASSLEGGGQETQYF,TGTGCCAGCAGCTTGGAAGGAGGCGGACAAGAGACCCAGTACTTC
TRBJ2-5,.,TRBV13,TRBD1,CASSATGSQETQYF,TGTGCCAGCAGCGCGACAGGGAGCCAAGAGACCCAGTACTTC
TRBJ2-1,.,TRBV5-1,.,CATRGTPGHNEQFF,TGCGCCACCCGGGGGACCCCCGGCCATAATGAGCAGTTCTTC
TRBJ2-7,once,TRBV5-1,.,CASNGGLDSYEQYF,TGCGCCAGCAATGGCGGGCTTGACTCCTACGAGCAGTACTTC
TRBJ2-7,.,TRBV7-3,.,CASSPSPTATYEQYF,TGTGCCAGCAGCCCTTCTCCGACAGCCACCTACGAGCAGTACTTC
TRBJ1-2,.,TRBV18,.,CASSPPLVNYGYTF,TGTGCCAGCTCACCACCTTTAGTTAACTATGGCTACACCTTC
TRBJ2-2,.,TRBV11-2,.,CASSLSASGELFF,TGTGCCAGCAGCTTAAGTGCGTCCGGGGAGCTGTTTTTT
TRBJ1-6,few,TRBV5-1,.,CASSPGHGNSPLHF,TGCGCCAGCAGCCCGGGACATGGGAATTCACCCCTCCACTTT
TRBJ2-2,.,TRBV24-1,TRBD1,CATTSDRPRSGELFF,TGTGCCACCACCTCGGACAGGCCAAGGTCCGGGGAGCTGTTTTTT
TRBJ2-1,.,TRBV3-1/TRBV3-2,TRBD2,CASSRALGTRSYNEQFF,TGTGCCAGCAGCCGGGCCTTGGGGACTAGGTCCTACAATGAGCAGTTCTTC
TRBJ2-7,.,TRBV19,TRBD1,CASMDLATGYPYEQYF,TGTGCCAGTATGGACCTTGCGACAGGGTACCCCTACGAGCAGTACTTC
TRBJ2-3,.,TRBV7-6,.,CASSLVQGTDTQYF,TGTGCCAGCAGCTTGGTGCAGGGCACAGATACGCAGTATTTT
TRBJ1-3,.,TRBV18,.,CASSPEGTPPGNTIYF,TGTGCCAGCTCACCTGAGGGGACACCCCCGGGAAACACCATATATTTT
TRBJ2-7,once,TRBV6-5,.,CASSYSGGGYEQYF,TGTGCCAGCAGTTACTCGGGGGGAGGCTACGAGCAGTACTTC
TRBJ2-7,few,TRBV4-3,TRBD2,CASSQGTSGRYEQYF,TGCGCCAGCAGCCAGGGGACTAGCGGGAGATACGAGCAGTACTTC
TRBJ2-1,.,TRBV20-1,.,CSASLLAQTNEQFF,TGCAGTGCTAGTTTACTAGCCCAAACCAATGAGCAGTTCTTC
TRBJ1-1,few,TRBV19,.,CASSTTRGLNTEAFF,TGTGCCAGTAGTACTACCAGGGGATTGAACACTGAAGCTTTCTTT